These 11 T cell receptor beta chains were sequenced from one sample in a study of Tregs in tolerant kidney transplant recipients. Sequenced by immunoSEQ multiplex PCR; TCRdb stores in-frame clones only, minus some. This table has about 88,000 clones, approximately 94% appearing once. Source material: CD8+ T cells from blood. Every receptor here comes from a human donor in good health.

V usage is TRBV5-1 and J usage is TRBJ2-1, with 13 bases lining up with TRBD2. Germline loops: CDR1 SGHRS, CDR2 YFSETQ. The CDR3 sequence is 12 residues long. In DNA, the CDR3 is TGCGTCCCGGGACTAGCGGGAAATGAGCAGTTCTTC. Its translation: CVPGLAGNEQFF.

This sequence joins TRBV9 and TRBJ1-2; TRBD1 matches at 8 bases. Trimming at V came to 3 bases and at J to 7 bases, leaving 23 bases not matched to a gene. The CDR3 has 19 amino acids. Germline-derived CDR1 and CDR2 are SGDLS and YYNGEE. The CDR3 loop reads CASSASSSQGDSPRGGYTF. The CDR3 nucleotides read TGTGCCAGCAGCGCCAGTAGTTCACAGGGGGACTCGCCTAGGGGTGGCTACACCTTC.

The count of this clone is one. This rearrangement joins TRBV7-9 to TRBJ2-1, with D perhaps being TRBD1 or TRBD2 (5 bases each). The CDR3 contains 14 residues. CDR1 SEHNR and CDR2 FQNEAQ come from the germline V gene (reference sequence). The V end lost 5 bases, the J end lost 5 bases, and 13 bases lay between the germline ends. The CDR3 bases are TGTGCCAGCAGCACCCGGGACCAAGACAATGAGCAGTTCTTC. Its protein product is CASSTRDQDNEQFF.

This clone was seen just once. The V and J genes are TRBV4-1 and TRBJ2-4; 7 bases map to TRBD2. Germline CDR1 and CDR2: MGHRA and YSYEKL. This CDR3 contains 12 residues. J gave up 9 bases and V 3 bases, and 2 bases lay outside the gene matches. CDR3 in DNA: TGCGCCAGCAGCCAGGGGGAGGGCATTCAGTACTTC. Its protein product is CASSQGEGIQYF.

The CDR3 loop reads CASSTGDYQETQYF. The CDR3 region has the DNA TGTGCCAGTAGTACAGGGGACTACCAAGAGACCCAGTACTTC. The chain has TRBV19 and TRBJ2-5; D is perhaps TRBD1 or TRBD2 (6 bases each). Per the germline V gene, CDR1 is LNHDA and CDR2 is SQIVND (reference sequence). V was cut by 4 bases and J by 0 bases, with 9 bases left in between. The CDR3 runs 14 residues.

CDR3 residues: CASSSNSGGTQYF. CDR3 bases: TGTGCCAGCAGCAGCAACTCGGGCGGAACGCAGTATTTT. The V gene is TRBV6-5, the J gene TRBJ2-3, with D uncertain. Deletions cut 6 bases from V and 9 bases from J, with 16 bases between. CDR1 MNHEY and CDR2 SVGAGI come from the germline V gene. The CDR3 spans 13 residues.

This chain links TRBV5-1 with TRBJ2-7; D possibly corresponds to TRBD1 (6 bases). The CDR3 is 17 amino acids. Per germline, CDR1 SGHRS and CDR2 YFSETQ. V was pared by 1 base and J by 0 bases, with 17 bases between. The CDR3 spells CASSLRGNRVSSYEQYF. Here the CDR3 DNA reads TGCGCCAGCAGCTTGAGAGGCAACAGGGTGAGCTCCTACGAGCAGTACTTC.

The chain has TRBV12-5 and TRBJ2-7; tentative D call: TRBD1 (6 bases). The CDR3 is 11 amino acids. Trimming removed 8 bases from V and 7 bases from J, with 12 bases in between. Germline V gene lookup returns CDR1 LGHNT and CDR2 FRNRAP. Written as DNA, the CDR3 is TGTGCTAGTAGGGCAAGGGGGGAGCAGTACTTC. Residues: CASRARGEQYF. Full variable domain (missing parts from reference TRBV12-5 and TRBJ2-7): DARVTQTPRHKVTEMGQEVTMRCQPILGHNTVFWYRQTMMQGLELLAYFRNRAPLDDSGMPKDRFSAEMPDATLATLKIQPSEPRDSAVYFCASRARGEQYFGPGTRLTVT.

This chain connects TRBV7-9 to TRBJ2-5; 12 nucleotides match TRBD2. CDR1 is SEHNR, CDR2 FQNEAQ, per germline (reference sequence). The CDR3 has 17 amino acids. J was trimmed by 0 bases and V by 3 bases; bases with no gene match: 5. CDR3: CASSFGLAGRYQETQYF. The CDR3 nucleotides are TGTGCCAGCAGCTTCGGACTAGCGGGGCGGTACCAAGAGACCCAGTACTTC.

This chain uses TRBV9 with TRBJ2-7, with 8 bases matching TRBD1. Per germline, CDR1 SGDLS and CDR2 YYNGEE. With V trimmed by 4 bases and J by 3 bases, 12 bases remained unmatched. The length of the CDR3 is 16 residues. The CDR3: CASSPPEGTGGYEQYF. CDR3 nucleotide sequence: TGTGCCAGCAGCCCCCCCGAGGGGACAGGAGGCTACGAGCAGTACTTC.

The chain recombines TRBV6-4 with TRBJ2-7; D is perhaps TRBD1 (6 bases). V was shortened by 7 bases and J by 0 bases, with 16 bases between the two germline ends. The CDR3 is made up of 15 amino acids. Germline-derived CDR1 and CDR2 are MRHNA and SNTAGT. CDR3: CASTSMDSYSYEQYF. CDR3 in DNA: TGTGCCAGCACCTCCATGGACAGCTACTCCTACGAGCAGTACTTC.